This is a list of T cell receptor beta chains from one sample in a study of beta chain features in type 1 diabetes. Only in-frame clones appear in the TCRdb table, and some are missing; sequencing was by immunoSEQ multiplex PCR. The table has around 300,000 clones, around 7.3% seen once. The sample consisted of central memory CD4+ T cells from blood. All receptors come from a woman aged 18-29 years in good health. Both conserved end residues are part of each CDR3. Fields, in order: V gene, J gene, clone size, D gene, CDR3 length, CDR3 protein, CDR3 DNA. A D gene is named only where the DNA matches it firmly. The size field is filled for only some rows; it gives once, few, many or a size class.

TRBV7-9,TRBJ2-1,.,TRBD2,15,CASSKRTSGRNEQFF,TGTGCCAGCAGCAAACGGACTAGCGGGAGAAATGAGCAGTTCTTC
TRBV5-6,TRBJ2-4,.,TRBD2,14,CASRQRGAQNIQYF,TGTGCCAGCAGGCAGCGGGGGGCCCAAAACATTCAGTACTTC
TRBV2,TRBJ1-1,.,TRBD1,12,CASQDRGPEAFF,TGTGCCAGCCAGGACAGGGGGCCTGAAGCTTTCTTT
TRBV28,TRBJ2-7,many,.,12,CASRDTFYEQYF,TGTGCCAGTCGGGACACGTTCTACGAGCAGTACTTC
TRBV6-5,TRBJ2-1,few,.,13,CASSYSTGTEQFF,TGTGCCAGCAGTTACTCGACGGGGACCGAGCAGTTCTTC
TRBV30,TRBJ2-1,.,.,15,CAWSGGSVSYNEQFF,TGTGCCTGGAGTGGGGGTAGCGTTTCCTACAATGAGCAGTTCTTC
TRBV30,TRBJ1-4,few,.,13,CAWSVGHFEKLFF,TGTGCCTGGAGTGTTGGGCACTTTGAAAAACTGTTTTTT
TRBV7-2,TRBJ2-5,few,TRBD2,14,CASSLGPSGETQYF,TGTGCCAGCAGCTTAGGTCCTAGCGGTGAGACCCAGTACTTC
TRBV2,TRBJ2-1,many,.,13,CASSVEAYNEQFF,TGTGCCAGCAGTGTCGAGGCCTACAATGAGCAGTTCTTC
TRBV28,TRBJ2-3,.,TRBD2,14,CASSYGGDADTQYF,TGTGCCAGCAGTTACGGGGGGGACGCAGATACGCAGTATTTT
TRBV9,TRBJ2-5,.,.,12,CASSLNQETQYF,TGTGCCAGCAGCCTAAATCAAGAGACCCAGTACTTC
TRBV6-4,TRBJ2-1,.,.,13,CASSYRPGNEQFF,TGTGCCAGCAGCTACAGGCCGGGCAATGAGCAGTTCTTC
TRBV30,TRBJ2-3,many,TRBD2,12,CAWSPTSGSSFF,TGTGCCTGGAGTCCTACTAGCGGGAGCTCCTTTTTT
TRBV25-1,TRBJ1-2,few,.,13,CASSDHGANGYTF,TGTGCCAGCAGTGATCACGGGGCGAATGGCTACACCTTC
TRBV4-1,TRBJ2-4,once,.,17,CASSQEVVWAGRTIQYF,TGCGCCAGCAGCCAAGAGGTGGTTTGGGCCGGCCGAACCATTCAGTACTTC
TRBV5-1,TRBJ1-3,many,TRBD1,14,CASSSGGSGNTIYF,TGCGCCAGCAGCTCAGGGGGCTCTGGAAACACCATATATTTT
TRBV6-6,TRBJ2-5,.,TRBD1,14,CASSQDRGRGTQYF,TGTGCCAGCAGCCAGGACAGGGGGCGTGGGACCCAGTACTTC
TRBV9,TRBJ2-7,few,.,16,CASSVDSGPLGDEQYF,TGTGCCAGCAGCGTCGATAGCGGCCCACTCGGAGACGAGCAGTACTTC
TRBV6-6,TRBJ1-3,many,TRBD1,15,CASSYRDSPTNTIYF,TGTGCCAGCAGTTACCGGGACAGCCCGACGAACACCATATATTTT
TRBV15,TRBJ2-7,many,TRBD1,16,CATSHRAGGSSYEQYF,TGTGCCACCAGCCACCGCGCAGGGGGCAGTTCCTACGAGCAGTACTTC
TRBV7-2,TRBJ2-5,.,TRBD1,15,CASSLMTGGRETQYF,TGTGCCAGCAGCCTGATGACAGGGGGTCGGGAGACCCAGTACTTC
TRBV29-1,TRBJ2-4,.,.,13,CSVASGAGNIQYF,TGCAGCGTTGCTTCCGGGGCTGGAAACATTCAGTACTTC
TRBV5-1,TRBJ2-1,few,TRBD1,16,CASSSGTGGTYNEQFF,TGCGCCAGCAGCTCGGGGACAGGGGGCACCTACAATGAGCAGTTCTTC
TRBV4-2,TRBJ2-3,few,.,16,CASSQDFGPGADTQYF,TGTGCCAGCAGCCAAGATTTCGGACCGGGCGCAGATACGCAGTATTTT
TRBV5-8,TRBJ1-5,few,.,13,CASSLAPEQPQHF,TGTGCCAGCAGCTTGGCCCCGGAGCAGCCCCAGCATTTT
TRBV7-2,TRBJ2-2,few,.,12,CASSLLIGELFF,TGTGCCAGCAGCTTACTTATAGGAGAGCTGTTTTTT
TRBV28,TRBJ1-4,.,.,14,CASKGTGSNEKLFF,TGTGCCAGCAAGGGGACCGGGTCTAATGAAAAACTGTTTTTT
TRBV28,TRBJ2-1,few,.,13,CASGQGAWNEQFF,TGTGCCAGCGGACAAGGGGCATGGAATGAGCAGTTCTTC
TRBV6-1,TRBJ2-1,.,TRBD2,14,CASRPGTSVHEQFF,TGTGCCAGCAGGCCCGGGACTAGCGTCCATGAGCAGTTCTTC
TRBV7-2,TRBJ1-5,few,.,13,CASSFQQGQPQHF,TGTGCCAGCAGCTTTCAACAGGGCCAGCCCCAGCATTTT
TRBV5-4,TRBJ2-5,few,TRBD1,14,CASSLTGVGETQYF,TGCGCCAGCAGCCTTACAGGGGTTGGGGAGACCCAGTACTTC
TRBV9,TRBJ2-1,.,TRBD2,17,CASSPRTSASSYNEQFF,TGTGCCAGCAGCCCCCGGACTAGCGCTAGCTCCTACAATGAGCAGTTCTTC
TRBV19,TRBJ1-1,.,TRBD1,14,CASSISTGVAEAFF,TGTGCCAGTAGTATCTCGACAGGGGTGGCTGAAGCTTTCTTT
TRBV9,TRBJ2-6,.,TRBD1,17,CASSPARTGSGANVLTF,TGTGCCAGCAGCCCCGCCCGGACAGGCTCTGGGGCCAACGTCCTGACTTTC
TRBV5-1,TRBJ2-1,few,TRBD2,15,CASSLALTSGTEGFF,TGCGCCAGCAGCTTGGCCTTGACTAGCGGGACTGAGGGGTTCTTC
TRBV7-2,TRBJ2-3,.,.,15,CASSLALFFTDTQYF,TGTGCCAGCAGCTTAGCACTATTTTTCACAGATACGCAGTATTTT
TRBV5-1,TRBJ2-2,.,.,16,CASSLVTTGRTGELFF,TGCGCCAGCAGCTTGGTAACTACAGGGCGGACCGGGGAGCTGTTTTTT
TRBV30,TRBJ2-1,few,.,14,CAWSVPFLSNEQFF,TGTGCCTGGAGTGTACCCTTCCTTAGCAATGAGCAGTTCTTC
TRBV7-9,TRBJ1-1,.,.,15,CASSLGSGSDTEAFF,TGTGCCAGCAGCTTAGGGTCAGGGTCCGACACTGAAGCTTTCTTT
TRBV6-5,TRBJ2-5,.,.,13,CASSYHGEETQYF,TGTGCCAGCAGTTACCACGGGGAAGAGACCCAGTACTTC
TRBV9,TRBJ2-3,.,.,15,CASSIRDGLSDTQYF,TGTGCCAGCAGCATCCGGGACGGACTCTCAGATACGCAGTATTTT
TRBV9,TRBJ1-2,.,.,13,CASSARAGYGYTF,TGTGCCAGCAGCGCCAGAGCTGGGTATGGCTACACCTTC
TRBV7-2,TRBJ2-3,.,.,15,CASSLAGGTTDTQYF,TGTGCCAGCAGCTTAGCAGGTGGCACCACAGATACGCAGTATTTT
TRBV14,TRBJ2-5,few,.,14,CASRPTGMQETQYF,TGTGCCAGCAGACCTACAGGGATGCAAGAGACCCAGTACTTC
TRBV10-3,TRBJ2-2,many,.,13,CAIQQENTGELFF,TGTGCCATCCAACAGGAGAACACCGGGGAGCTGTTTTTT
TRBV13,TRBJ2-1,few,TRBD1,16,CASSLSGQGAGDEQFF,TGTGCCAGCAGCCTCTCGGGACAGGGGGCTGGGGATGAGCAGTTCTTC
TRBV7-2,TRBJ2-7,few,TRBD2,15,CASSLGAGGEYEQYF,TGTGCCAGCAGCTTAGGAGCGGGAGGCGAGTACGAGCAGTACTTC
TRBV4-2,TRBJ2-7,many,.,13,CASSPLGAYEQYF,TGTGCCAGCAGCCCACTGGGAGCCTACGAGCAGTACTTC
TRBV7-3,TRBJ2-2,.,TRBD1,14,CASSLGQDTGELFF,TGTGCCAGCAGCTTGGGACAGGACACCGGGGAGCTGTTTTTT
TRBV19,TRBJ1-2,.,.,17,CASSPQGGRGANYGYTF,TGTGCCAGTAGTCCCCAGGGCGGACGTGGGGCTAACTATGGCTACACCTTC
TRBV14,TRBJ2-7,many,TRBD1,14,CASSQSTGVTEQYF,TGTGCCAGCAGCCAGTCGACAGGGGTGACTGAGCAGTACTTC
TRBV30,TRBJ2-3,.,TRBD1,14,CAWRHRGRTDTQYF,TGTGCCTGGAGGCACAGGGGCCGCACAGATACGCAGTATTTT
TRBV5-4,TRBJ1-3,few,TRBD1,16,CASSSRTGATGNTIYF,TGTGCCAGCAGCTCCCGAACAGGGGCCACTGGAAACACCATATATTTT
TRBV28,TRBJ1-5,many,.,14,CASSLPWGRQPQHF,TGTGCCAGCAGTCTCCCCTGGGGTCGGCAGCCCCAGCATTTT
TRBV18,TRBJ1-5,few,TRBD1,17,CASSPPLTGGDGQPQHF,TGTGCCAGCTCACCACCGTTGACAGGGGGCGATGGTCAGCCCCAGCATTTT
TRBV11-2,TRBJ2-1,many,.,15,CASSFVGGLYNEQFF,TGTGCCAGCAGCTTTGTCGGGGGGCTGTACAATGAGCAGTTCTTC
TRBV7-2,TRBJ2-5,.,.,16,CASSLGGLSAKETQYF,TGTGCCAGCAGCTTAGGAGGGCTTTCGGCAAAAGAGACCCAGTACTTC
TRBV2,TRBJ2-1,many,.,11,CARDSYNEQFF,TGTGCCAGGGACAGCTACAATGAGCAGTTCTTC
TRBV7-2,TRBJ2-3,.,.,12,CASSPLLAPPYF,TGTGCCAGCAGCCCGCTTCTAGCTCCGCCGTATTTT